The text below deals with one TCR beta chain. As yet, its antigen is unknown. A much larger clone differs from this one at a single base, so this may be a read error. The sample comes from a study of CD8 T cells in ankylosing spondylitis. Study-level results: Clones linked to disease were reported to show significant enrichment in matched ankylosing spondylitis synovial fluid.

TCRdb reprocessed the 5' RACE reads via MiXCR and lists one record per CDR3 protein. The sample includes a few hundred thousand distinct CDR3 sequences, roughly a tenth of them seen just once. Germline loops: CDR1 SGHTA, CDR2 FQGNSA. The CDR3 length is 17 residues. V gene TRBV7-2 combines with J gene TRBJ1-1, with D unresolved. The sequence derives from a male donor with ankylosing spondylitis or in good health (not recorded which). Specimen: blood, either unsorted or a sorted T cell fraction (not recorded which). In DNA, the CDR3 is TGTGTCAGCAGCTTCCCCTCCGCATATGGAATGAACACTGAAGCTTTCTTT. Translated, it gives CVSSFPSAYGMNTEAFF.